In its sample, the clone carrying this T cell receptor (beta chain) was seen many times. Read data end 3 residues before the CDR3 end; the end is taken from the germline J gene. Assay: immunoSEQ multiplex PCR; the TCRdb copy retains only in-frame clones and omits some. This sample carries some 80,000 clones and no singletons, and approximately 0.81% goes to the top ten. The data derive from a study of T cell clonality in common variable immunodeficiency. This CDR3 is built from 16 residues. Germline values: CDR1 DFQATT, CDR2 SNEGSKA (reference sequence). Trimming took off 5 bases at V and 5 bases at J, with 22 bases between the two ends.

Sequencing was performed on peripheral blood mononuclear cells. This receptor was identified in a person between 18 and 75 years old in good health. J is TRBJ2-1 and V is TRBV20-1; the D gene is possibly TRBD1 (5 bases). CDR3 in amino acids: CSAQPPWGDENNEQFF. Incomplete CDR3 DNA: TGCAGTGCTCAACCCCCCTGGGGCGACGAAAACAATGAG.